These 12 T cell receptor beta chains were all obtained from the same sample, sequenced in a study of T cells in localized non-small cell lung cancer. The assay was immunoSEQ multiplex PCR, and TCRdb's table has in-frame clones only and misses some. The repertoire holds roughly 66,000 clones, roughly 88% seen once, with under 2% in the top ten. The input for sequencing was peripheral blood, taken before any cancer treatment. These receptors all come from a woman aged 35-75 years with stage I lung adenocarcinoma.

The genes are TRBV28 and TRBJ2-7; D is uncertain. Deletions cut 3 bases from V and 9 bases from J, with 15 bases between. Germline lookup yields CDR1 MDHEN and CDR2 SYDVKM. The CDR3 is 13 amino acids. This CDR3 reads CASSFSPSTGQYF. In DNA, the CDR3 is TGTGCCAGCAGTTTCTCCCCGTCCACGGGGCAGTACTTC. The whole variable domain, filled in from reference TRBV28 and TRBJ2-7, reads DVKVTQSSRYLVKRTGEKVFLECVQDMDHENMFWYRQDPGLGLRLIYFSYDVKMKEKGDIPEGYSVSREKKERFSLILESASTNQTSMYLCASSFSPSTGQYFGPGTRLTVT.

This chain uses TRBV7-9 with TRBJ1-1; the D gene is possibly TRBD1 (5 bases). This CDR3 contains 14 residues. V was clipped by 5 bases and J by 9 bases, with 19 bases between them. CDR1 and CDR2 from the germline V gene are SEHNR and FQNEAQ (reference sequence). CDR3 nucleotides: TGTGCCAGCAGCACCCGCGGGGGGACGGGAAAAGCTTTCTTT. Translating gives CASSTRGGTGKAFF.

The chain has TRBV19 and TRBJ2-2, with a possible D match to TRBD2 (6 bases). Trimming removed 6 bases at V and 0 bases at J, with 8 bases between. This CDR3 has 14 amino acids. CDR1 LNHDA and CDR2 SQIVND come from the germline V gene (reference sequence). CDR3 in amino acids: CASRGGTNTGELFF. CDR3 coding DNA: TGTGCCAGTAGGGGAGGAACGAACACCGGGGAGCTGTTTTTT.

This chain joins TRBV19 and TRBJ2-1; 10 bases fit TRBD2. The J segment lost 8 bases and the V segment lost 9 bases, leaving 16 bases of the junction unmatched. Germline loops: CDR1 LNHDA, CDR2 SQIVND (reference sequence). This CDR3 region has 16 residues. The CDR3 bases are TGTGCCAGCGCTTATTTATCACTAGCGGGAATGGATGAGCAGTTCTTC. This codes for CASAYLSLAGMDEQFF.

This clone was detected only a few times. The V call is TRBV2, the J call TRBJ1-5, with TRBD1 matching over 9 bases. The CDR3 spans 14 residues. With V trimmed by 6 bases and J by 6 bases, 6 bases remained unmatched. Germline assignment: CDR1 SNHLY and CDR2 FYNNEI. The CDR3 spells CASSLQGAAQPQHF. The CDR3 region has the DNA TGTGCCAGCAGCTTACAGGGGGCTGCTCAGCCCCAGCATTTT.

The V call is TRBV6-5, the J call TRBJ1-2; perhaps TRBD1 as D (5 bases). The germline V gene has CDR1 MNHEY and CDR2 SVGAGI. Trimming removed 8 bases at V and 6 bases at J, with 19 bases between. This CDR3 is 14 amino acids long. In DNA form, the CDR3 reads TGTGCCAGCGGTCGTCCTGGGGCGTTAGATGGCTACACCTTC. Translation gives CASGRPGALDGYTF.

The J gene is TRBJ2-7, the V gene TRBV4-3; no clear D gene. Germline CDR1 is LGHNA and CDR2 is YSLEER. The V gene lost 1 base and the J gene lost 3 bases, with 13 bases spanning the gap. The CDR3 runs 15 residues. CDR3: CASSQGPGEHYEQYF. The CDR3 nucleotides are TGCGCCAGCAGCCAAGGGCCTGGTGAACACTACGAGCAGTACTTC.

V gene TRBV7-8 combines with J gene TRBJ1-1, with no clear D. CDR3 length: 12 amino acids. V lost 3 bases to trimming and J lost 3 bases, with 5 bases between them. Germline V gives CDR1 SGHVS, CDR2 FQNEAQ. The CDR3 loop reads CASSLMDTEAFF. CDR3 DNA: TGTGCCAGCAGCTTGATGGACACTGAAGCTTTCTTT.

The chain joins TRBV6-1 to TRBJ1-2; the D is unclear. Germline loops: CDR1 MNHNS, CDR2 SASEGT. CDR3 length: 14 amino acids. Trimming took off 4 bases at V and 2 bases at J, with 11 bases between the two ends. The DNA for the CDR3 is TGTGCCAGCAGTGCCCAGGCAGGAAACTATGGCTACACCTTC. This gives the protein CASSAQAGNYGYTF.

The rearrangement joins TRBV19 to TRBJ1-5; D unresolved. V lost 7 bases, J lost 5 bases, and 18 bases lay in between. The CDR3 loop spans 15 amino acids. CDR1 and CDR2 from the germline V gene are LNHDA and SQIVND (reference sequence). The CDR3 DNA is TGTGCCAGTACCTCAAGGGCAGTGGAGTATCAGCCCCAGCATTTT. This sequence encodes CASTSRAVEYQPQHF. Looking up the rest from reference TRBV19 and TRBJ1-5 gives the full variable domain: DGGITQSPKYLFRKEGQNVTLSCEQNLNHDAMYWYRQDPGQGLRLIYYSQIVNDFQKGDIAEGYSVSREKKESFPLTVTSAQKNPTAFYLCASTSRAVEYQPQHFGDGTRLSIL.

The V and J genes are TRBV19 and TRBJ2-5; D remains ambiguous. The germline V and J ends were trimmed by 6 bases and 5 bases, with 16 bases remaining between them. The V gene's germline CDR1 is LNHDA and CDR2 SQIVND (reference sequence). CDR3 length equals 14 residues. The CDR3 region has the DNA TGTGCCAGTAGCCTAGTAGAGAGTTGGGAGACCCAGTACTTC. Translation gives CASSLVESWETQYF.

This chain connects TRBV28 to TRBJ1-2, with a possible D match to TRBD1 (6 bases). Trimming took off 5 bases at V and 13 bases at J, with 14 bases between the two ends. The CDR3 runs 11 residues. The germline gives CDR1 MDHEN, CDR2 SYDVKM. Here the CDR3 DNA reads TGTGCCAGCAGTACAGGGTACCTACTCACCTTC. This codes for CASSTGYLLTF.